This T cell receptor (beta chain) was sequenced during a study of T cells after yellow fever vaccination. The germline CDR1 and CDR2 sequences are SGHTA and FQGNSA. There are 16 residues in the CDR3. With 3 bases removed from V and 1 base from J, the gap between germline ends came to 12 bases. Study-level points and caveats: Secondary responses were weaker yet peaked faster, day 5 versus 15. Some clonotypes, a small share, were shared between CD4 and CD8 compartments. Clones from primary vaccination mostly reappeared after the booster (around 96% CD4, approximately 91% CD8).

A single record per CDR3 protein comes from TCRdb applying MiXCR to the 5' RACE reads. The sample records 200,000 to 300,000 distinct CDR3 sequences, about 7% being singletons. This clonotype was recorded a few times. The antigen remains unidentified. The source was CD4+ T cells sorted from PBMCs, collected 15 days after the yellow fever booster vaccination. The source of this sequence is a man aged 30-40 years who received the YFV17D yellow fever vaccine. The rearrangement uses TRBV7-2 and TRBJ2-2; tentatively, D is TRBD2 (5 bases). The CDR3 protein is CASSFLFSGNTGELFF. The CDR3 DNA reads as TGTGCCAGCAGCTTTCTCTTCAGCGGGAACACCGGGGAGCTGTTTTTT.